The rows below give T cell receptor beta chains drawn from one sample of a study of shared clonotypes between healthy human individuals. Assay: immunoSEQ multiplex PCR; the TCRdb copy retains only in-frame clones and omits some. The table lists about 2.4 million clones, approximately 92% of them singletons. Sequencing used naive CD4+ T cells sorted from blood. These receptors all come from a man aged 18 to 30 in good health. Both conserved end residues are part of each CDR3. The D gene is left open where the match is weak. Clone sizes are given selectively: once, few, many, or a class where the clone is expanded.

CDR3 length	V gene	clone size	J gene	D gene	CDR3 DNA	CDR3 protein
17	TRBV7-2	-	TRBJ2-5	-	TGTGCCAGCAGCTTTCTCAGGGGACCTTCTCTCCAAGAGACCCAGTACTTC	CASSFLRGPSLQETQYF
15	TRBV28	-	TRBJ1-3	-	TGTGCCAGCAGTTTTTTGGGGTCTCCTGGAAACACCATATATTTT	CASSFLGSPGNTIYF
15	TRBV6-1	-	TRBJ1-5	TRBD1	TGTGCCAGCCAGAGGACAGGCCTTAGCAATCAGCCCCAGCATTTT	CASQRTGLSNQPQHF
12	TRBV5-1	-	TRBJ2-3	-	TGCGCCAGCAGCTTGGTACGAGATACGCAGTATTTT	CASSLVRDTQYF
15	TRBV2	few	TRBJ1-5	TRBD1	TGTGCCAGCAGTACCGGGACAGGGAGAGGTCAGCCCCAGCATTTT	CASSTGTGRGQPQHF
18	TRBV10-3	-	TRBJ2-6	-	TGTGCCATCAGTGAGCCGGGGGGACACCGCTCTGGGGCCAACGTCCTGACTTTC	CAISEPGGHRSGANVLTF
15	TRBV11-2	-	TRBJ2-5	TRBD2	TGTGCCAGCAGCCCTAGACTAGCGGACCAAGAGACCCAGTACTTC	CASSPRLADQETQYF
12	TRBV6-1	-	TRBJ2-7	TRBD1	TGTGCCAGCAGTGGACAGGGATTCGAGCAGTACTTC	CASSGQGFEQYF
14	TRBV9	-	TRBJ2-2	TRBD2	TGTGCCAGCGAGGGACTAGCCCAGGGCGGGGAGCTGTTTTTT	CASEGLAQGGELFF
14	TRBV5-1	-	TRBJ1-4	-	TGCGCCAGCAGCTTTGCAGGGGTGAATGAAAAACTGTTTTTT	CASSFAGVNEKLFF
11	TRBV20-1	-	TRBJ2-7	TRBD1	TGCAGTGCTGTCGACAGGGACGAGCAGTACTTC	CSAVDRDEQYF
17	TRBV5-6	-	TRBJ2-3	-	TGTGCCAGCAGCTTCCCGGGGAGTTCCACCGTCACAGATACGCAGTATTTT	CASSFPGSSTVTDTQYF
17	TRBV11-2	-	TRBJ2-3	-	TGTGCCAGCAGCCAACTCGCGTCAGGGTTCGGCACAGATACGCAGTATTTT	CASSQLASGFGTDTQYF
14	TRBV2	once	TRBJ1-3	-	TGTGCCAGCAGTGCGGTGGGGGCTGGGGACACCATATATTTT	CASSAVGAGDTIYF
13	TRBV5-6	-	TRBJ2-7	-	TGTGCCAGCAGCTTGGCAGGGCGGTACGAGCAGTACTTC	CASSLAGRYEQYF
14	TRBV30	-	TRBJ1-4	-	TGTGCCTGGGGGGCTAGCAGGCATAATGAAAAACTGTTTTTT	CAWGASRHNEKLFF
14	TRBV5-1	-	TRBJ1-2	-	TGCGCCAGCAGTTCGGACAGAGCCGTCTATGGCTACACCTTC	CASSSDRAVYGYTF